This T cell receptor (beta chain) was documented in a study of blood T cell repertoires in COVID-19. Sequencing was performed with immunoSEQ multiplex PCR; in TCRdb, only in-frame clones are kept and a portion is missing. Of around 180,000 clones in the sample, about 85% are singletons; the top ten hold 2.5% to 3%. The germline gives CDR1 SGHRS, CDR2 YFSETQ. The CDR3 consists of 14 residues. V was pared by 0 bases and J by 4 bases, with 10 bases between. The sample was peripheral blood. This chain uses TRBV5-1 with TRBJ1-1; no definite D call. This TCR was sampled from a woman in her twenties or thirties with active or convalescent COVID-19. The CDR3 DNA is TGCGCCAGCAGCTTGGTAGGCAGAGGCACTGAAGCTTTCTTT. This encodes CASSLVGRGTEAFF.